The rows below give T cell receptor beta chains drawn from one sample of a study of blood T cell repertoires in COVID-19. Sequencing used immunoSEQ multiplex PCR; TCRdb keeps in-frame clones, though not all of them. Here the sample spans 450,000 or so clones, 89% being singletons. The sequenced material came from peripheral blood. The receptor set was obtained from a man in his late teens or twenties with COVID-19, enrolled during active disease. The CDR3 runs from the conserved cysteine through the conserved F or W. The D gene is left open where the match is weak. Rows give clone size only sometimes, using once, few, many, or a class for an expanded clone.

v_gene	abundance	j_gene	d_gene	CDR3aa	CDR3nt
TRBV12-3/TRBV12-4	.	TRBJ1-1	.	CASSLEGNWAFF	TGTGCCAGCAGTTTGGAGGGGAACTGGGCTTTCTTT
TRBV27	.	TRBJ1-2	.	CASSPLGGNGYTF	TGTGCCAGCAGCCCTCTGGGGGGGAATGGCTACACCTTC
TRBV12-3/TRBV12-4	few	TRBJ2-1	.	CASSLGLGPQFF	TGTGCCAGCAGTTTAGGACTAGGGCCGCAGTTCTTC
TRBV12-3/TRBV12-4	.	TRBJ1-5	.	CASSFRQNQPQHF	TGTGCCAGCAGTTTTCGACAGAATCAGCCCCAGCATTTT
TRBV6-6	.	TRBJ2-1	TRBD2	CASSRSSGRGAYNEQFF	TGTGCCAGCAGTCGGTCTAGCGGGAGGGGAGCCTACAATGAGCAGTTCTTC
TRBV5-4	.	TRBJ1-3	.	CASSLASSGNTIYF	TGTGCCAGCAGCTTGGCCTCCTCTGGAAACACCATATATTTT
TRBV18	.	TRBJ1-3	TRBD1	CASSPQGTGSGNTIYF	TGTGCCAGCTCACCACAGGGGACAGGCTCTGGAAACACCATATATTTT
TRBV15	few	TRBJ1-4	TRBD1	CATSRDRRSEKLFF	TGTGCCACCAGTAGGGACAGGAGGAGTGAAAAACTGTTTTTT
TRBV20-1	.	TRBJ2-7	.	CSASLLRGPYEQYF	TGCAGTGCTAGTCTGCTCAGGGGACCCTACGAGCAGTACTTC
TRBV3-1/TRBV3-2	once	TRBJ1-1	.	CASSHKPETPWAFF	TGTGCCAGCAGCCACAAACCCGAGACACCGTGGGCTTTCTTT
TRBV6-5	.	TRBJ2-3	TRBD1	CASRTLQGSGTQYF	TGTGCCAGCAGAACGCTACAGGGGTCGGGTACGCAGTATTTT
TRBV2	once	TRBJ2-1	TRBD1	CASGKSGTGAQGRYNEQFF	TGTGCCAGCGGCAAGTCCGGGACAGGGGCCCAAGGACGCTACAATGAGCAGTTCTTC
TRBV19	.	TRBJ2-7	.	CASSRGVMDSYEQYF	TGTGCCAGTAGTCGCGGGGTAATGGACTCCTACGAGCAGTACTTC
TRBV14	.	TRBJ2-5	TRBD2	CASSQVALAGETQYF	TGTGCCAGCAGCCAAGTTGCGCTAGCGGGAGAGACCCAGTACTTC
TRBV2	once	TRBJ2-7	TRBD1	CASSRLGTGTYEQYF	TGTGCCAGCAGTAGATTGGGGACAGGCACCTACGAGCAGTACTTC